This TCR beta chain was recovered during a study of T-cell memory formation after mild COVID-19. Whole-study results and caveats: While clones contracting from day 15 to 85 were balanced between CD4 and CD8, later expanders leaned CD4+. A second wave of clones peaked on day 37, and their SARS-CoV-2 specificity went unconfirmed.

Trimming shortened V by 4 bases and J by 0 bases, and 19 bases separated the two germline ends. Germline V gene lookup returns CDR1 SGHTS and CDR2 YDEGEE. This CDR3 has 18 residues. TCRdb redid the calling of the 5' RACE reads with MiXCR, one entry per CDR3 protein. The profile shows roughly 35,000 distinct CDR3 sequences, approximately 21% of them singletons. The sample holds many counts of this clonotype. The target antigen is unknown. The chain recombines TRBV5-8 with TRBJ2-2; no reliable D call. This sequence was found in an adult who had mild COVID-19 (a few samples of this study predate the infection). Cell type and time point are not known. Sample: PBMCs or a T cell subset sorted from them (not recorded which). For the CDR3, the DNA is TGTGCCAGCAGCCCGCCTAGGACCATATCCACGAACACCGGGGAGCTGTTTTTT. Translated: CASSPPRTISTNTGELFF.